This T cell receptor (beta chain) was retrieved from a study of blood T cell repertoires in COVID-19. Study details: PBMCs, B-cell-depleted T cells, or T cells were the source of the cDNA or gDNA that made up the material.

The germline CDR1 and CDR2 sequences are SGHVS and FNYEAQ. The CDR3 spans 20 residues. J gave up 0 bases and V 4 bases, and 16 bases lay outside the gene matches. This table comes from immunoSEQ multiplex PCR, and its TCRdb copy is limited to in-frame clones, with some not included. Among about 270,000 clones listed, roughly nine tenths were seen once. This clonotype was obtained from a man aged 55 to 70 who had recovered from COVID-19. The chain employs TRBV7-6 and TRBJ2-3; TRBD1 matches 10 bases. Sequenced input: peripheral blood. The CDR3 region is CASSSPLGTGDLTSTDTQYF. The CDR3 nucleotides read TGTGCCAGCAGCTCCCCTCTTGGGACAGGGGACCTTACGAGCACAGATACGCAGTATTTT.